The rows below give T cell receptor beta chains drawn from one sample of a study of CD8 T cells in Susac syndrome. Using its own MiXCR run on the immunoSEQ multiplex PCR reads, TCRdb lists one record per CDR3 protein. The table records approximately 210,000 distinct CDR3 sequences, nearly 97% of them present only once. Material for sequencing was CD4+ T cells from PBMCs. These receptors all stem from a human donor with multiple sclerosis. The CDR3 runs from the conserved cysteine through the conserved F or W. Fields, in order: D gene, J gene, clone size, V gene, CDR3 DNA, CDR3 protein. D genes are given only for firm matches. For some rows the clone size is stated as once, few or many, or as a class when expanded; others skip it.

d_call: TRBD2; j_call: TRBJ2-7; clone_size: NA; v_call: TRBV20-1; cdr3_nt: TGCAGTGCACCCGGACTAGCGGGAGCTCACGAGCAGTACTTC; cdr3_aa: CSAPGLAGAHEQYF
d_call: NA; j_call: TRBJ1-2; clone_size: once; v_call: TRBV5-6; cdr3_nt: TGTGCCAGCAGCTTGCTGGGATTGACAGGCCCCAATGGCTACACCTTC; cdr3_aa: CASSLLGLTGPNGYTF
d_call: NA; j_call: TRBJ2-5; clone_size: NA; v_call: TRBV30; cdr3_nt: TGTGCCTGGAGGGGGATCTTGAAAGAGACCCAGTACTTC; cdr3_aa: CAWRGILKETQYF
d_call: NA; j_call: TRBJ1-1; clone_size: NA; v_call: TRBV20-1; cdr3_nt: TGCAGTGCAAAAGGGGGGGGCAAATGGGTCGAAGCTTTCTTT; cdr3_aa: CSAKGGGKWVEAFF
d_call: NA; j_call: TRBJ2-3; clone_size: NA; v_call: TRBV7-3; cdr3_nt: TGTGCCAGCAGCTTAGGACCCGTTAGCACAGATACGCAGTATTTT; cdr3_aa: CASSLGPVSTDTQYF
d_call: NA; j_call: TRBJ1-2; clone_size: NA; v_call: TRBV3-1; cdr3_nt: TGTGCCAGCAGCCAAGACTCGACAGGACTTACTAACTATGGCTACACCTTC; cdr3_aa: CASSQDSTGLTNYGYTF
d_call: TRBD1; j_call: TRBJ2-7; clone_size: once; v_call: TRBV7-7; cdr3_nt: TGTGCTAGCACCAGACAGGGGGCCTACGAGCAGTACTTC; cdr3_aa: CASTRQGAYEQYF
d_call: TRBD1; j_call: TRBJ1-2; clone_size: NA; v_call: TRBV29-1; cdr3_nt: TGCAGCGTTGAAAAGACAGGGGGCTCATATGGCTACACCTTC; cdr3_aa: CSVEKTGGSYGYTF
d_call: TRBD2; j_call: TRBJ2-2; clone_size: once; v_call: TRBV29-1; cdr3_nt: TGCAGCGTTGAGACTAGCGGGAGTACCGGGGAGCTGTTTTTT; cdr3_aa: CSVETSGSTGELFF
d_call: TRBD2; j_call: TRBJ2-5; clone_size: NA; v_call: TRBV25-1; cdr3_nt: TGTGCCAGCAGTGGATGGGAGCTAGCGGGGGGCCAAGAGACCCAGTACTTC; cdr3_aa: CASSGWELAGGQETQYF
d_call: TRBD1; j_call: TRBJ2-7; clone_size: few; v_call: TRBV7-8; cdr3_nt: TGTGCCAGCAGCCCCGGACAGGACTACGAGCAGTACTTC; cdr3_aa: CASSPGQDYEQYF
d_call: TRBD2; j_call: TRBJ2-3; clone_size: NA; v_call: TRBV20-1; cdr3_nt: TGCAGTGCTAGCGGGAGGGCCGCAGATACGCAGTATTTT; cdr3_aa: CSASGRAADTQYF
d_call: TRBD2; j_call: TRBJ2-7; clone_size: NA; v_call: TRBV20-1; cdr3_nt: TGCAGTGCTAGAGATGCCGGGACTAGTACCTACGAGCAGTACTTC; cdr3_aa: CSARDAGTSTYEQYF
d_call: NA; j_call: TRBJ2-5; clone_size: few; v_call: TRBV3-1; cdr3_nt: TGTGCCAGCAGCCGTAGCGGCGAAGAGACCCAGTACTTC; cdr3_aa: CASSRSGEETQYF
d_call: NA; j_call: TRBJ2-5; clone_size: once; v_call: TRBV12-3/TRBV12-4; cdr3_nt: TGTGCCAGCAGTTTTAGTAGGACCGTCCGCGAGACCCAGTACTTC; cdr3_aa: CASSFSRTVRETQYF
d_call: NA; j_call: TRBJ1-1; clone_size: NA; v_call: TRBV29-1; cdr3_nt: TGCAGCGGCCAGACAGGCTCGAACACTGAAGCTTTCTTT; cdr3_aa: CSGQTGSNTEAFF
d_call: TRBD2; j_call: TRBJ2-3; clone_size: NA; v_call: TRBV9; cdr3_nt: TGTGCCAGCAGTCTAGCGGGAGTGTCAGATACGCAGTATTTT; cdr3_aa: CASSLAGVSDTQYF
d_call: NA; j_call: TRBJ2-5; clone_size: NA; v_call: TRBV2; cdr3_nt: TGTGCCAGCAGAGAAGGTGGAGAGACCCAGTACTTC; cdr3_aa: CASREGGETQYF
d_call: NA; j_call: TRBJ2-1; clone_size: NA; v_call: TRBV20-1; cdr3_nt: TGCAGTGCTTTTAACAGGCAGAGCTCCTACAATGAGCAGTTCTTC; cdr3_aa: CSAFNRQSSYNEQFF
d_call: NA; j_call: TRBJ2-7; clone_size: NA; v_call: TRBV14; cdr3_nt: TGTGCCAGCAGCCGCGGGACAGCAGCATTCTACGAGCAGTACTTC; cdr3_aa: CASSRGTAAFYEQYF
d_call: TRBD1; j_call: TRBJ2-7; clone_size: once; v_call: TRBV29-1; cdr3_nt: TGCAGCGTTGAAGCCGGGACAGCCTACGAGCAGTACTTC; cdr3_aa: CSVEAGTAYEQYF
d_call: NA; j_call: TRBJ2-1; clone_size: NA; v_call: TRBV29-1; cdr3_nt: TGCAGCGAAGGAAGGTACAATGAGCAGTTCTTC; cdr3_aa: CSEGRYNEQFF
d_call: NA; j_call: TRBJ2-7; clone_size: NA; v_call: TRBV28; cdr3_nt: TGTGCCAGCAGTTTTGACAGCAACTACGAGCAGTACTTC; cdr3_aa: CASSFDSNYEQYF
d_call: TRBD1; j_call: TRBJ1-2; clone_size: NA; v_call: TRBV19; cdr3_nt: TGTGCCAGTCTCCCTGGACAGGGGCCCTATGGCTACACCTTC; cdr3_aa: CASLPGQGPYGYTF
d_call: NA; j_call: TRBJ2-7; clone_size: NA; v_call: TRBV9; cdr3_nt: TGTGCCAGCAGCGTATTCGGCAGGGGAAGCGAGCAGTACTTC; cdr3_aa: CASSVFGRGSEQYF
d_call: NA; j_call: TRBJ2-2; clone_size: NA; v_call: TRBV20-1; cdr3_nt: TGCAGTGCTTCTCGGTCGAACACCGGGGAGCTGTTTTTT; cdr3_aa: CSASRSNTGELFF
d_call: NA; j_call: TRBJ2-6; clone_size: NA; v_call: TRBV5-1; cdr3_nt: TGCGCCAGCAGCTTAGGGGCAGGAAGCTCTGGGGCCAACGTCCTGACTTTC; cdr3_aa: CASSLGAGSSGANVLTF
d_call: NA; j_call: TRBJ2-7; clone_size: NA; v_call: TRBV28; cdr3_nt: TGTGCCAGCCTAGGCGTCTCCTACGAGCAGTACTTC; cdr3_aa: CASLGVSYEQYF
d_call: TRBD2; j_call: TRBJ2-3; clone_size: NA; v_call: TRBV20-1; cdr3_nt: TGCAGTGCTAGAGATGTAGCGGGGGCCGATACGCAGTATTTT; cdr3_aa: CSARDVAGADTQYF
d_call: TRBD2; j_call: TRBJ2-1; clone_size: NA; v_call: TRBV6-2/TRBV6-3; cdr3_nt: TGTGCCAGCAGCCTGGGACTAGCGGAAGTAGATGAGCAGTTCTTC; cdr3_aa: CASSLGLAEVDEQFF
d_call: NA; j_call: TRBJ2-7; clone_size: NA; v_call: TRBV10-3; cdr3_nt: TGTGCCATCAGTGATCTCGGCGGGCAGTACGAGCAGTACTTC; cdr3_aa: CAISDLGGQYEQYF
d_call: NA; j_call: TRBJ2-2; clone_size: NA; v_call: TRBV19; cdr3_nt: TGTGCCAGTAGTGCCCTAGGGGCCGGGGAGCTGTTTTTT; cdr3_aa: CASSALGAGELFF
d_call: NA; j_call: TRBJ2-3; clone_size: NA; v_call: TRBV18; cdr3_nt: TGTGCCAGCTCCCCAAGCTCCGAAGATACGCAGTATTTT; cdr3_aa: CASSPSSEDTQYF
d_call: TRBD1; j_call: TRBJ1-4; clone_size: once; v_call: TRBV20-1; cdr3_nt: TGCAGTGCTAGTTCCCGGGACAGAACTAATGAAAAACTGTTTTTT; cdr3_aa: CSASSRDRTNEKLFF
d_call: NA; j_call: TRBJ1-4; clone_size: NA; v_call: TRBV15; cdr3_nt: TGTGCCACCAGAGGGGAGTGGACTAATGAAAAACTGTTTTTT; cdr3_aa: CATRGEWTNEKLFF
d_call: TRBD1; j_call: TRBJ2-3; clone_size: NA; v_call: TRBV20-1; cdr3_nt: TGCAGTGCTATTCAGGGGGCACGGGATACGCAGTATTTT; cdr3_aa: CSAIQGARDTQYF
d_call: NA; j_call: TRBJ1-1; clone_size: NA; v_call: TRBV3-1; cdr3_nt: TGTGCCAGCAGCCAAGCAATCGTGTCGGGAACTGAAGCTTTCTTT; cdr3_aa: CASSQAIVSGTEAFF
d_call: NA; j_call: TRBJ2-3; clone_size: NA; v_call: TRBV29-1; cdr3_nt: TGCAGCGTAGGGCTTAACACAGATACGCAGTATTTT; cdr3_aa: CSVGLNTDTQYF
d_call: NA; j_call: TRBJ2-5; clone_size: NA; v_call: TRBV2; cdr3_nt: TGTGCCAGCAGTGGCGAGCGAGAGACCCAGTACTTC; cdr3_aa: CASSGERETQYF
d_call: TRBD1; j_call: TRBJ1-2; clone_size: NA; v_call: TRBV19; cdr3_nt: TGTGCCAGTAGTATATCAAGGGGGCGAAACTATGGCTACACCTTC; cdr3_aa: CASSISRGRNYGYTF
d_call: NA; j_call: TRBJ2-5; clone_size: NA; v_call: TRBV15; cdr3_nt: TGTGCCACCAGCAGAGATTACCAGCAAGAGACCCAGTACTTC; cdr3_aa: CATSRDYQQETQYF
d_call: NA; j_call: TRBJ1-1; clone_size: once; v_call: TRBV2; cdr3_nt: TGTGCCTCCGGGGGCCGATTAGAAGCTTTCTTT; cdr3_aa: CASGGRLEAFF
d_call: TRBD1; j_call: TRBJ2-7; clone_size: NA; v_call: TRBV2; cdr3_nt: TGTGCCAGCGACCCCGGGACAGTGTACTACGAGCAGTACTTC; cdr3_aa: CASDPGTVYYEQYF
d_call: NA; j_call: TRBJ1-1; clone_size: NA; v_call: TRBV29-1; cdr3_nt: TGCAGCGTTGAAACGGGCAACACTGAAGCTTTCTTT; cdr3_aa: CSVETGNTEAFF
d_call: NA; j_call: TRBJ2-2; clone_size: few; v_call: TRBV7-9; cdr3_nt: TGTGCCAGCAGCTTGGGATTGAGCACCGGGGAGCTGTTTTTT; cdr3_aa: CASSLGLSTGELFF
d_call: TRBD2; j_call: TRBJ2-5; clone_size: NA; v_call: TRBV20-1; cdr3_nt: TGCAGTGCTGGAGCGGGAGGTGTACAAGAGACCCAGTACTTC; cdr3_aa: CSAGAGGVQETQYF
d_call: NA; j_call: TRBJ1-5; clone_size: once; v_call: TRBV28; cdr3_nt: TGTGCCAGCAGTTTTCAAGGGGGTGGGAATCAGCCCCAGCATTTT; cdr3_aa: CASSFQGGGNQPQHF
d_call: TRBD2; j_call: TRBJ2-5; clone_size: NA; v_call: TRBV20-1; cdr3_nt: TGCAGTGCCGACGGACGGGGGGGCCCCGAGACCCAGTACTTC; cdr3_aa: CSADGRGGPETQYF
d_call: NA; j_call: TRBJ1-1; clone_size: NA; v_call: TRBV2; cdr3_nt: TGTGCCAGCCCCAAGCGGCAGAACACTGAAGCTTTCTTT; cdr3_aa: CASPKRQNTEAFF
d_call: NA; j_call: TRBJ1-1; clone_size: NA; v_call: TRBV6-5; cdr3_nt: TGTGCCAGCAATTCAGGACCCCCTGGGTCGGAAGCTTTCTTT; cdr3_aa: CASNSGPPGSEAFF
d_call: TRBD1; j_call: TRBJ1-2; clone_size: NA; v_call: TRBV7-8; cdr3_nt: TGTGCCAGCAGCCAGCGACAGGGATTTGGCTATGGCTACACCTTC; cdr3_aa: CASSQRQGFGYGYTF
d_call: NA; j_call: TRBJ2-1; clone_size: NA; v_call: TRBV20-1; cdr3_nt: TGCAGTGCTACCCGACTAGTTTTTGAGCAGTTCTTC; cdr3_aa: CSATRLVFEQFF
d_call: TRBD2; j_call: TRBJ2-2; clone_size: NA; v_call: TRBV9; cdr3_nt: TGTGCCAGCAGCGTAAGCGGGACCGAAAGCGGGGAGCTGTTTTTT; cdr3_aa: CASSVSGTESGELFF
d_call: TRBD1; j_call: TRBJ2-3; clone_size: NA; v_call: TRBV20-1; cdr3_nt: TGCAGTGCGGGACAGGGTAGGAGAGATACGCAGTATTTT; cdr3_aa: CSAGQGRRDTQYF
d_call: TRBD2; j_call: TRBJ2-1; clone_size: NA; v_call: TRBV6-1; cdr3_nt: TGTGCCAGCAGTCTTAGCGGGGGCGCGTCTCACAATGAGCAGTTCTTC; cdr3_aa: CASSLSGGASHNEQFF
d_call: NA; j_call: TRBJ1-2; clone_size: NA; v_call: TRBV4-1; cdr3_nt: TGCGCCAGCAGCCAGCCAATCCGCGGCTACACCTTC; cdr3_aa: CASSQPIRGYTF
d_call: NA; j_call: TRBJ1-2; clone_size: NA; v_call: TRBV28; cdr3_nt: TGTGCCAGCAGTATGGTGACCTATGGCTACACCTTC; cdr3_aa: CASSMVTYGYTF
d_call: TRBD1; j_call: TRBJ1-2; clone_size: NA; v_call: TRBV5-1; cdr3_nt: TGCGCCAGCAGCGCGACAGGGACCTATGGCTACACCTTC; cdr3_aa: CASSATGTYGYTF
d_call: NA; j_call: TRBJ1-1; clone_size: NA; v_call: TRBV13; cdr3_nt: TGTGCCAGCAGCTTGACTGGGACACAGAACACTGAAGCTTTCTTT; cdr3_aa: CASSLTGTQNTEAFF